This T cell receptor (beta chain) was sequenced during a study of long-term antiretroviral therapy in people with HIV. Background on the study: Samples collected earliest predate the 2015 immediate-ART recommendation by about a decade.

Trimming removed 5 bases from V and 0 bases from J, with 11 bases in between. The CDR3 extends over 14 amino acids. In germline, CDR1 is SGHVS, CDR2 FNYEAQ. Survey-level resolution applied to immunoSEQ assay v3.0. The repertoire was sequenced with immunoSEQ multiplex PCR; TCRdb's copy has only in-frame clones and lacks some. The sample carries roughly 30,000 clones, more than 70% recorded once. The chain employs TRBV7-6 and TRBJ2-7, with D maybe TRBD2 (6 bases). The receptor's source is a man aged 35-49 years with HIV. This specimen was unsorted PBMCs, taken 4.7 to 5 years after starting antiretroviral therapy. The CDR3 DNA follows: TGTGCCAGCAGCATGGGACTTAGCTCCTACGAGCAGTACTTC. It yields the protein CASSMGLSSYEQYF.